This TCR beta chain was obtained from a study of T cell clonality in common variable immunodeficiency. CVID subjects were 15 female and 25 to 30 male, aged roughly 9 to 70. Most patients and controls had Caucasian heritage. This clone was seen many times. Its antigen is as yet unknown. The CDR3 end is not reached by the read, which stops 3 residues before it; the germline J gene fills it in. Overall study findings and caveats: CVID subjects had higher TCRbeta clonality than healthy controls, most marked in about a third. Common variable immunodeficiency TCR beta sequences reportedly had fewer deletions and N-nucleotide insertions. The cause of increased CVID clonality remains unclear without subpopulation sequencing.

The germline CDR1 and CDR2 sequences are DFQATT and SNEGSKA (reference sequence). The CDR3 is 12 amino acids. After removal of 7 bases from V and 6 bases from J, the junction contained 3 bases not matched to a gene. The protocol was immunoSEQ multiplex PCR, while the TCRdb copy is restricted to in-frame clones and leaves out a portion. Listed for the sample are under 30,000 clones, none seen a single time. This clonotype was sampled from a human donor with common variable immunodeficiency. This chain connects TRBV20-1 to TRBJ1-5; 10 bases are a match to TRBD1. The material sequenced was peripheral blood mononuclear cells. Partial CDR3 DNA: TGCAGTGTAGGGACAGGGGTTCAGCCC. This encodes CSVGTGVQP. The entire CDR3 protein is CSVGTGVQPQHF.